This TCR beta chain was recovered during a study of blood T cell repertoires in COVID-19. On the study more broadly: From T cells, B-cell-depleted T cells, or PBMCs came the material, which was cDNA or gDNA.

The data were produced by immunoSEQ multiplex PCR, yet TCRdb's version contains in-frame clones alone and is incomplete. Found here are 200,000 to 250,000 clones, 75% to 85% of them singletons; the top ten hold around 2.5%. In germline, CDR1 is SGHAT, CDR2 FQNNGV. The CDR3 consists of 14 residues. V was clipped by 5 bases and J by 2 bases, with 13 bases between them. Sequencing input: peripheral blood. The receptor's source is a woman aged 70-85 years with COVID-19, enrolled during active disease. The chain recombines TRBV11-2 with TRBJ2-7; D is perhaps TRBD1 (6 bases). The DNA for the CDR3 is TGTGCCAGCAGCACGGACAGTTTTGCCTACGAGCAGTACTTC. Amino acid sequence: CASSTDSFAYEQYF.